The 32 T cell receptor beta chains in this list originate from one sample, sequenced in a study of T cell repertoires in cytomegalovirus infection. No antigens are known for them. TCRdb used MiXCR to reprocess the reads, holding one entry per CDR3 protein. Altogether approximately 1,000,000 distinct CDR3 sequences are present, 25% to 40% being singletons, with the ten largest covering 13%. Specimen: cultured CD8+ T cells from PBMCs, collected from culture after CMV antigen stimulation. Source of these receptors: a human donor in good health (CMV status not recorded). Some clones in this sample may be carry-over from other donors' samples.

The chain recombines TRBV20-1 with TRBJ2-1; 11 bases are shared with TRBD2. Trimming took 6 bases from V and 2 from J; bases not matched to a gene: 21. This CDR3 comprises 20 residues. Germline CDR1 reads DFQATT; CDR2 reads SNEGSKA (reference sequence). CDR3 nucleotide sequence: TGCAGTGCCCCTCCGGAGACTAGCGGGGCCTTCCGCTTAACCTACAATGAGCAGTTCTTC. As protein: CSAPPETSGAFRLTYNEQFF.

In this sample, this clonotype turned up many times. This chain links TRBV7-2 with TRBJ2-3; 9 bases are a match to TRBD2. CDR3 length equals 15 residues. Losses at the gene ends were 5 bases for V and 8 bases for J; bases not matched to a gene: 11. Germline V gives CDR1 SGHTA, CDR2 FQGNSA. The CDR3 nucleotides read TGTGCCAGCAGCCCCGCGGCGGGGGGGATTGGTACGCAGTATTTT. Translating it yields CASSPAAGGIGTQYF.

This clonotype has just a few counts. This sequence joins TRBV4-2 and TRBJ1-1; TRBD1 agrees at 8 bases. CDR1 and CDR2 from the germline V gene are LGHNA and YNFKEQ. The CDR3 totals 15 residues. The V segment lost 2 bases and the J segment 4 bases; nucleotides outside the gene matches: 6. In DNA form, the CDR3 reads TGTGCCAGCAGCCAAACAGGGGGGCTGGGCACTGAAGCTTTCTTT. It codes for CASSQTGGLGTEAFF.

This clonotype was counted a few times. V and J are TRBV29-1 and TRBJ1-1, with 8 bases that match TRBD1. Looked up from germline, CDR1 is SQVTM and CDR2 is ANQGSEA. Germline trimming cut 1 base from V and 4 bases from J; bases unmatched to any gene: 8. The CDR3 consists of 15 residues. As DNA, the CDR3 is TGCAGCGTTGAAGGATTGGGTGACAGGGGCACTGAAGCTTTCTTT. Protein: CSVEGLGDRGTEAFF. The full variable domain, rest sourced from reference TRBV29-1 and TRBJ1-1, is SAVISQKPSRDICQRGTSLTIQCQVDSQVTMMFWYRQQPGQSLTLIATANQGSEATYESGFVIDKFPISRPNLTFSTLTVSNMSPEDSSIYLCSVEGLGDRGTEAFFGQGTRLTVV.

The J gene is TRBJ1-6, the V gene TRBV3-1; D gene uncertain. Germline V CDR1 and CDR2: LGHDT, YNNKEL (reference sequence). The CDR3 extends over 17 amino acids. V was pared by 1 base and J by 2 bases, with 12 bases between. CDR3 in DNA: TGTGCCAGCAGCCAAGTGCAGCCCGGCACCTATAATTCACCCCTCCACTTT. Protein sequence: CASSQVQPGTYNSPLHF.

J is TRBJ1-2 and V is TRBV6-2 or TRBV6-3; 8 nucleotides line up with TRBD1. Germline loops: CDR1 MNHEY, CDR2 SVGEGT. There are 13 residues in the CDR3. V was clipped by 5 bases and J by 7 bases; unmatched bases: 6. CDR3 residues: CASSSDRGRGYTF. The CDR3 DNA sequence: TGTGCCAGCAGTAGCGACAGGGGTCGTGGCTACACCTTC.

This clonotype was recorded many times. The chain recombines TRBV7-9 with TRBJ2-6, with D unclear. The CDR3 extends over 20 amino acids. Germline CDR1 is SEHNR and CDR2 is FQNEAQ (reference sequence). V lost 4 bases and J lost 0, with 22 bases in between. DNA for the CDR3: TGTGCCAGCAGCTCGACGGAGAGCCTTGCTTTCCCCTCTGGGGCCAACGTCCTGACTTTC. Encoded protein: CASSSTESLAFPSGANVLTF.

The chain uses TRBV27 and TRBJ1-4; no clear D gene. V lost 6 bases and J 1 base, leaving 9 bases between the germline ends. Germline loops: CDR1 MNHEY, CDR2 SMNVEV (reference sequence). CDR3 length equals 14 residues. The CDR3 sequence: CASRPQLTNEKLFF. The CDR3 nucleotides are TGTGCCAGCAGACCTCAGTTAACTAATGAAAAACTGTTTTTT. The variable domain in full, completed from reference TRBV27 and TRBJ1-4, reads EAQVTQNPRYLITVTGKKLTVTCSQNMNHEYMSWYRQDPGLGLRQIYYSMNVEVTDKGDVPEGYKVSRKEKRNFPLILESPSPNQTSLYFCASRPQLTNEKLFFGSGTQLSVL.

This clonotype was observed a few times. The chain carries TRBV6-5 and TRBJ2-7; D might be TRBD1 or TRBD2, each matching 5 bases. Trimming shortened V by 5 bases and J by 3 bases, and 17 bases separated the two germline ends. The CDR3 runs to 15 residues. Germline CDR1 and CDR2: MNHEY and SVGAGI. In nucleotides, the CDR3 is TGTGCCAGCAGTCCCGGGACGGAGGATTACTACGAGCAGTACGTC. Protein sequence: CASSPGTEDYYEQYV.

This clonotype turned up a few times. This chain joins TRBV10-3 and TRBJ2-2; D may match TRBD1 or TRBD2 (5 bases each). The V end was cut by 2 bases, the J end by 3 bases, with 22 bases between. The germline V gene has CDR1 ENHRY and CDR2 SYGVKD. This CDR3 region has 19 residues. The CDR3 DNA follows: TGTGCCATCAGTGAGACCGGACCGGGACCCCGATCCGACACCGGGGAGCTGTTTTTT. This translates into CAISETGPGPRSDTGELFF.

This clonotype was observed a few times. The chain uses TRBV12-3 or TRBV12-4 and TRBJ1-1; D is possibly TRBD1 (5 bases). Trimming left V 3 bases short and J 5 bases short, with 10 bases between. The CDR3 runs to 13 residues. CDR3 residues: CASSFLSGTEAFF. In DNA form, the CDR3 reads TGTGCCAGCAGTTTCCTCTCAGGGACTGAAGCTTTCTTT.

This clonotype has a count of ten or more. The chain has TRBV7-2 and TRBJ1-2, with 11 bases that match TRBD1. This CDR3 has 17 amino acids. Germline CDR1 SGHTA, CDR2 FQGNSA. V was clipped by 1 base and J by 7 bases; unmatched bases: 11. The CDR3 here is CASSLDGQGAALGGYTF. CDR3 nucleotides: TGTGCCAGCAGCTTAGACGGACAGGGGGCAGCTTTAGGTGGCTACACCTTC.

This chain joins TRBV6-5 and TRBJ2-7; D remains ambiguous. The CDR3 has 12 amino acids. The V gene lost 0 bases and the J gene lost 6 bases, with 6 bases spanning the gap. In germline, CDR1 is MNHEY, CDR2 SVGAGI. CDR3 residues: CASSYSEGEQYF. The CDR3 DNA is TGTGCCAGCAGTTACTCAGAAGGCGAGCAGTACTTC.

The J gene is TRBJ2-5, the V gene TRBV7-3; 7 nucleotides match TRBD1. CDR1 and CDR2 from the germline V gene are SGHTA and FQGTGA. CDR3 length: 18 residues. V shed 5 bases and J 0 bases; nucleotides not matched to a gene: 15. Here the CDR3 DNA reads TGTGCCAGCAGCCCCTTAAATGGACAGGACGGGGACCAAGAGACCCAGTACTTC. This codes for CASSPLNGQDGDQETQYF.

This clonotype was observed at least ten times. The rearrangement uses TRBV12-3 or TRBV12-4 and TRBJ1-1; no clear D gene. Trimming left V 6 bases short and J 0 bases short, with 8 bases between. This CDR3 is 13 amino acids long. The CDR3 region is CASRDPMNTEAFF. Here the CDR3 DNA reads TGTGCCAGCAGAGACCCTATGAACACTGAAGCTTTCTTT.

This clonotype was detected once. This chain uses TRBV11-2 with TRBJ2-6, with unresolved D. The CDR3 runs 12 residues. Germline CDR1 reads SGHAT; CDR2 reads FQNNGV. The CDR3 protein is CATLPGANVLTF. The CDR3, as DNA: TGTGCTACCCTCCCTGGGGCCAACGTCCTGACTTTC.

At least ten counts were recorded for this clonotype. The genes are TRBV7-2 and TRBJ2-4; maybe TRBD1 (6 bases). V was cut by 4 bases and J by 2 bases, with 27 bases left in between. Germline CDR1 and CDR2: SGHTA and FQGNSA. The CDR3 has 20 amino acids. The CDR3 DNA is TGTGCCAGCAGCTACCCGATACCCGACAGGTTGAATCGGCCCAAAAACATTCAGTACTTC. Residues: CASSYPIPDRLNRPKNIQYF.

This clonotype was seen many times. The genes are TRBV7-2 and TRBJ2-6; a weak D match, TRBD1 (6 bases). Germline-derived CDR1 and CDR2 are SGHTA and FQGNSA. V was cut by 5 bases and J by 0 bases, with 11 bases left in between. The CDR3 totals 16 residues. DNA for the CDR3: TGTGCCAGCAGCCCTGACAGGCCCTCTGGGGCCAACGTCCTGACTTTC. Translated, it gives CASSPDRPSGANVLTF.

The chain links TRBV12-5 to TRBJ1-2; D gene unclear. Trimming took 4 bases from V and 4 from J, leaving 7 bases between them. The germline CDR1 and CDR2 sequences are LGHNT and FRNRAP. The CDR3 consists of 12 residues. Here the CDR3 reads CASGSPSYGYTF. CDR3 bases: TGTGCTAGTGGTTCCCCCTCCTATGGCTACACCTTC.

This clonotype has a handful of counts. The chain carries TRBV24-1 and TRBJ1-5; a possible D gene is TRBD1 (5 bases). With 5 bases removed from V and 7 bases from J, the gap between germline ends came to 11 bases. Germline V gene lookup returns CDR1 KGHDR and CDR2 SFDVKD. The CDR3 runs to 13 residues. The chain's CDR3 is CATSVGGTQPQHF. The CDR3 nucleotides read TGTGCCACCAGTGTAGGAGGGACGCAGCCCCAGCATTTT.

Here the CDR3 DNA reads TGCAGTGCACCTCGGTACACTGAAGCTTTCTTT. Translated, it gives CSAPRYTEAFF. V is TRBV20-1 and J is TRBJ1-1; D is ambiguous. The CDR3 sequence is 11 residues long. Germline V gives CDR1 DFQATT, CDR2 SNEGSKA (reference sequence). Trimming left V 6 bases short and J 3 bases short, with 8 bases between.

At least ten counts were recorded for this clonotype. This chain uses TRBV4-3 with TRBJ2-1; tentatively, D is TRBD2 (6 bases). This CDR3 region has 14 residues. Trimming stripped 0 bases from V and 4 bases from J, with 7 bases between. From germline, CDR1 is LGHNA and CDR2 YSLEER. The CDR3 spells CASSQDGGYNEQFF. CDR3 sequence (DNA): TGCGCCAGCAGCCAAGATGGGGGGTACAATGAGCAGTTCTTC.

This clonotype was seen only a few times. The chain joins TRBV7-9 to TRBJ2-1; D may be TRBD2 (6 bases). Germline V CDR1 and CDR2: SEHNR, FQNEAQ (reference sequence). The V and J ends lost 5 bases and 7 bases respectively, with 15 bases between them. The CDR3 contains 14 residues. The CDR3 protein is CASSPPLGGNEQFF. The CDR3 bases are TGTGCCAGCAGCCCCCCTCTCGGGGGAAATGAGCAGTTCTTC.

This clonotype was seen a handful of times. The chain combines TRBV23-1 with TRBJ2-5; a possible D gene is TRBD1 (6 bases). TRBV23-1 is given ORF status, its function remaining uncertain. V was trimmed by 6 bases and J by 0 bases, leaving 20 bases between them. The CDR3 loop spans 17 amino acids. The CDR3 region has the DNA TGCGCCAGCAGCCCTGACACAGGGACATCGTACCAAGAGACCCAGTACTTC. Protein: CASSPDTGTSYQETQYF.

This clonotype has more than one count but fewer than ten. The chain uses TRBV19 and TRBJ1-2; 7 bases fit TRBD1. After removal of 5 bases from V and 4 bases from J, the junction contained 7 bases not matched to a gene. Per the germline V gene, CDR1 is LNHDA and CDR2 is SQIVND (reference sequence). The CDR3 runs 14 residues. This CDR3 reads CASSPGQSSYGYTF. In DNA form, the CDR3 reads TGTGCCAGTAGTCCGGGACAGAGTAGCTATGGCTACACCTTC.

In its sample, this clonotype was seen a few times. The gene calls are TRBV7-6 and TRBJ1-1; no clear D. CDR3 length: 15 amino acids. The ends were cut back, 6 bases at V and 4 bases at J, with 18 bases in the middle. Germline V gene lookup returns CDR1 SGHVS and CDR2 FNYEAQ. CDR3 coding DNA: TGTGCCAGCAGTCCGCCTAGAAGGCCTGTCACTGAAGCTTTCTTT. It codes for CASSPPRRPVTEAFF.

This clonotype showed up just a few times. The V gene is TRBV14, the J gene TRBJ2-5; D not certain. CDR1 is SGHDN, CDR2 FVKESK, per germline. With 0 bases removed from V and 2 bases from J, the gap between germline ends came to 10 bases. This CDR3 region has 15 residues. The CDR3 DNA is TGTGCCAGCAGCCAAGAAATTGGTTATCAAGAGACCCAGTACTTC. It specifies CASSQEIGYQETQYF.

The chain has TRBV28 and TRBJ2-3; 11 bases align to TRBD2. Germline trimming cut 3 bases from V and 8 bases from J; bases unmatched to any gene: 4. CDR1 is MDHEN, CDR2 SYDVKM, per germline. The CDR3 contains 14 residues. The CDR3 sequence: CASSFLAGGLTQYF. The CDR3 DNA is TGTGCCAGCAGTTTCCTAGCGGGAGGCCTTACGCAGTATTTT. The complete variable domain, with remaining parts taken from reference TRBV28 and TRBJ2-3, reads DVKVTQSSRYLVKRTGEKVFLECVQDMDHENMFWYRQDPGLGLRLIYFSYDVKMKEKGDIPEGYSVSREKKERFSLILESASTNQTSMYLCASSFLAGGLTQYFGPGTRLTVL.

This clonotype was seen a few times. The chain couples TRBV4-1 to TRBJ1-1; D is uncertain. The CDR3 runs to 13 residues. Germline assignment: CDR1 MGHRA and CDR2 YSYEKL. The ends were cut back, 0 bases at V and 3 bases at J, with 5 bases in the middle. The CDR3: CASSQDLDTEAFF. In DNA form, the CDR3 reads TGCGCCAGCAGCCAAGATTTGGACACTGAAGCTTTCTTT.

The sample holds many counts of this clonotype. The chain has TRBV7-6 and TRBJ2-3; the D gene is possibly TRBD1 (6 bases). CDR3 length: 12 amino acids. Germline V lookup: CDR1 SGHVS, CDR2 FNYEAQ. Trimming pared 4 bases from V and 4 bases from J, leaving 6 bases between. The CDR3, as DNA: TGTGCCAGCAGCTCAGGGGCAGATACGCAGTATTTT. Protein sequence: CASSSGADTQYF.

This clonotype was seen a few times. The chain recombines TRBV12-3 or TRBV12-4 with TRBJ1-5; 7 nucleotides agree with TRBD1. Unmatched junction bases numbered 10, after V lost 5 bases and J lost 6 bases. The CDR3 loop spans 15 amino acids. In nucleotides, the CDR3 is TGTGCCAGCAGTCCAGAGACAGGGCTTGCTCAGCCCCAGCATTTT. It yields the protein CASSPETGLAQPQHF.

V gene TRBV7-9 combines with J gene TRBJ2-2, with D possibly TRBD1 on 5 matching bases. The V gene lost 1 base and the J gene lost 6 bases, with 15 bases spanning the gap. The CDR3 runs 16 residues. CDR1 and CDR2 (germline): SEHNR, FQNEAQ (reference sequence). The CDR3: CASSLDDSYNPGELFF. The CDR3 DNA sequence: TGTGCCAGCAGCTTAGATGACAGCTATAACCCCGGGGAGCTGTTTTTT. The full variable domain, in which reference TRBV7-9 and TRBJ2-2 provide the parts outside the CDR3, is DTGVSQNPRHKITKRGQNVTFRCDPISEHNRLYWYRQTLGQGPEFLTYFQNEAQLEKSRLLSDRFSAERPKGSFSTLEIQRTEQGDSAMYLCASSLDDSYNPGELFFGEGSRLTVL.